This note documents a single T cell receptor beta chain sequence. Its antigen remains unidentified. Compared with germline, one end of the junction differs, possibly owing to a read error. This specimen comes from a study of shared clonotypes between healthy human individuals (dated by TCRdb to 2018 to 2020). In terms of the full investigation: The cohort included a few men and a couple of women between 18 and 49 years of age. Blood TCR repertoires of 5 or 6 healthy adults were deeply sequenced to estimate repertoire size and the extent of clonotype sharing between individuals. Per donor, leukapheresis produced somewhere between about 0.94 and 8.9 billion PBMCs. Libraries were prepared and TCR repertoires were sequenced by different laboratories using diverse techniques, in order to increase sequencing depth and limit assay-specific biases. For each donor, CD4 naive and CD4 memory were each given three plates, CD8 naive was given two plates, and CD8 memory was given one plate.

Results the study describes overall, beyond this receptor: Higher generation probabilities were observed for clonotypes shared by all four sorted-subset donors than for non-shared clonotypes. Naive subsets generally had larger estimated clonotype richness than memory subsets. Based on pairwise subsampling, the degree of clonotype sharing among donors was expected to be affected by sequencing depth. Incomplete sequencing was indicated by rarefaction of sorted-subset datasets, despite the large sequencing depth. Sampling was limited to blood, and TCR repertoires in tissue likely differ from TCR repertoires in blood. The genetic and exposure-history diversity represented was limited by the small number of donors. Across a few donors, approximately 4.9% of naive CD4, over 3% of naive CD8, under 2.5% of memory CD4, and approximately 0.4% of memory CD8 clonotypes were shared.

TCR CDR3 regions were amplified from genomic DNA by multiplex PCR using the deep immunoSEQ assay. Genomic DNA extracted from each cell subset was distributed evenly over all wells of several immunoSEQ 96-well plates, and each plate served as one replicate. Each replicate PCR for sorted subsets received around 0.2 ug genomic DNA, equal to tens of thousands of T cell genomes. Purified libraries were measured with a Qubit 3.0 fluorometer, size-checked on a Bioanalyzer 2100, and measured again with the KAPA Library Quantification kit. Each immunoSEQ 96-well plate was sequenced on its own single-read 150-cycle Illumina NextSeq 550 flow cell. Concerning the study's data processing: Because the immunoSEQ output included only junctional sequences and no quality scores, the filtering could not be the same as the filtering used for full-length reads. Sequences were annotated with PyIR, a Python wrapper for IgBLAST v1.9, using IMGT germline references to assign V/J genes and CDR3. Reads were removed for weak V/J assignments (E-value above 1e-6), missing CDR3, stop codons, out-of-frame junctions, or ambiguous translated residues. V3J clonotypes were defined as sequences sharing an identical inferred V gene, J gene, and CDR3 amino acid sequence. To compute the percentage overlap between repertoires, the number of shared unique clonotypes was divided by the size of the smaller repertoire. Three approaches were used to assess repertoire richness: RTK rarefaction, the Chao1 estimator, and Recon v2.1 estimates of unobserved clonotypes. OLGA was used to compute generation probabilities for all TCRbeta clonotypes that the gDNA method yielded from a handful of donors. TCRdb holds this immuneACCESS table with in-frame rearrangements only. Some clones are missing; in checked studies, unresolved V genes explain under half, and the rest has no known cause. The D gene and trimming were derived from the DNA, and the V and J assignments and clone size from that table. In all, the sample holds 1,400,000 or so clones, and less than 99% of those were seen once. The ten largest make up roughly 0.35% of the sample.

The CDR3 contains 14 residues, cysteine and phenylalanine counted. Just the 42-base CDR3 DNA is kept, in frame starting at base 1. CDR1 and CDR2 were assigned from the germline V gene as SGHNT and YENEEA. Donors were healthy HIV-negative adults with no recently reported acute infections or vaccinations. Every donor was a Caucasian adult residing in Nashville, Tennessee, USA. Magnetic negative selection was used to enrich CD4+ T cells, after which naive cells were positively selected on CD45RA and the negative fraction became the memory subset. Blood was collected by leukapheresis, and PBMCs were isolated by Ficoll-Histopaque density gradient centrifugation and then cryopreserved in liquid nitrogen vapor phase. Analytical flow cytometry was used to check the purity and quantity of every magnetically sorted T cell population. From each sorted fraction, genomic DNA was isolated and quantified by UV absorbance on a Nanodrop 2000c.

In this chain, TRBV11-3 is recombined with TRBJ1-3, with the D gene not clear enough to name. The sample consisted of naive CD4+ T cells sorted from blood. Read against the paper, the sample's cell subset or site label means: CD45RA+ positively selected. The TCR originated in a man aged 25-40 years in good health. The bases read TGTGCCAGCAGCTCGGGTGGCCTCGGAAACACAATATATTTT. It translates to CASSSGGLGNTIYF.